This paragraph covers one TCR beta chain sequence. These data originate in a study of blood T cell repertoires in COVID-19. Study-level information: Samples taken during acute and convalescent COVID-19 were collected in the United States, Italy and Spain. Sample material is recorded as cDNA or gDNA derived from T cells, B-cell-depleted T cells, or PBMCs.

CDR1 and CDR2 from the germline V gene are SGHRS and YFSETQ. CDR3 length equals 14 residues. V lost 0 bases, J lost 3 bases, and 10 bases lay in between. Original data processing: Nucleated cell counts were estimated from reference gene primer amplification. The table came from immunoSEQ multiplex PCR; TCRdb's copy has only in-frame clones and leaves some out. V, J and clone size derive from that table, while D and trimming were established from the DNA sequence. The table lists around 220,000 clones, roughly 88% of them singletons. The source is a woman aged 40 to 49 who had recovered from COVID-19. What was sequenced was peripheral blood. The chain recombines TRBV5-1 with TRBJ2-7; D ambiguous. The CDR3 DNA sequence: TGCGCCAGCAGCTTGGGACCGACAAGCTACGAGCAGTACTTC. Protein: CASSLGPTSYEQYF.